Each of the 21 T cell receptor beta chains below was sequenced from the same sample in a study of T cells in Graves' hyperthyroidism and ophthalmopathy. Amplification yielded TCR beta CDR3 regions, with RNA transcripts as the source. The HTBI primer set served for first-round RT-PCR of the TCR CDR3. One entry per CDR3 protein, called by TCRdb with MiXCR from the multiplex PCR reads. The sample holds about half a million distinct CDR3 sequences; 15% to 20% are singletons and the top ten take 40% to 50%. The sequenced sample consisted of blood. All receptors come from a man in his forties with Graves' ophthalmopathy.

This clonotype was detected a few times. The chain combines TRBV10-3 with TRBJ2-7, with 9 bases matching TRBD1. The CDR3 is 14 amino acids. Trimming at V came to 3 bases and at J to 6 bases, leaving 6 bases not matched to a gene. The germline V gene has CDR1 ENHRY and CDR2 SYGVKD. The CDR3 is CAISDPGQGREQYF. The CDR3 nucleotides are TGTGCCATCAGTGACCCGGGACAGGGCCGCGAGCAGTACTTC.

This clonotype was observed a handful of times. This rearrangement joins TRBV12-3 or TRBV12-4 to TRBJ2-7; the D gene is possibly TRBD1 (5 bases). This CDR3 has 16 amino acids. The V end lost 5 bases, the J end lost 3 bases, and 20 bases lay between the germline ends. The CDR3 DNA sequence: TGTGCCAGCAGTACTCAGACAGCTCCTCTTATCTACGAGCAGTACTTC. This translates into CASSTQTAPLIYEQYF.

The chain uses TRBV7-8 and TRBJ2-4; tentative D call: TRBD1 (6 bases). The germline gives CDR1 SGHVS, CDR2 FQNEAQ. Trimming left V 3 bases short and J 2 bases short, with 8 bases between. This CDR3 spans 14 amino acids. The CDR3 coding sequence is TGTGCCAGCAGCTTCAGGGGTTCCAAAAACATTCAGTACTTC. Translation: CASSFRGSKNIQYF. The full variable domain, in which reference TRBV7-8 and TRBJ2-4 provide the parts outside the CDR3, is GAGVSQSPRYKVAKRGQDVALRCDPISGHVSLFWYQQALGQGPEFLTYFQNEAQLDKSGLPSDRFFAERPEGSVSTLKIQRTQQEDSAVYLCASSFRGSKNIQYFGAGTRLSVL.

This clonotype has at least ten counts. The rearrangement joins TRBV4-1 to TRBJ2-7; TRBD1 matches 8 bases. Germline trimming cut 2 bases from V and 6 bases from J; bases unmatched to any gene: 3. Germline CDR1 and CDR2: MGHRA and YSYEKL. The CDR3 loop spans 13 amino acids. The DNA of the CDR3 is TGCGCCAGCAGCCAACGGGACAGGCTCGAGCAGTACTTC. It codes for CASSQRDRLEQYF.

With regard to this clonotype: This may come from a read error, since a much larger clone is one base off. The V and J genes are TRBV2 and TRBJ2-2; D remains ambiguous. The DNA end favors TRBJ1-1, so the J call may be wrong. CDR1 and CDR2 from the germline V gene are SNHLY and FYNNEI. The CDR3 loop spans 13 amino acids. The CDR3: CASSGEGNTGAFF. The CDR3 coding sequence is TGTGCCAGCAGTGGCGAGGGAAACACTGGAGCTTTCTTT.

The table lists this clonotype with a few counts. The CDR3 sequence is CSVEKRGPPYNEQFF. CDR3 DNA: TGCAGCGTTGAAAAGAGGGGGCCTCCCTACAATGAGCAGTTCTTC. The gene calls are TRBV29-1 and TRBJ2-1, with 7 bases aligning to TRBD1. In germline, CDR1 is SQVTM, CDR2 ANQGSEA. V shed 2 bases, J shed 2 bases, and the junction held 6 bases outside the gene matches. The CDR3 totals 15 residues.

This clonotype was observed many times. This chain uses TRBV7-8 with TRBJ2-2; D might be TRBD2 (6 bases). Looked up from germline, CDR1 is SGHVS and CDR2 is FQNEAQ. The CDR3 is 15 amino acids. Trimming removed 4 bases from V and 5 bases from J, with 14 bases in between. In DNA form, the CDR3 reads TGTGCCAGCAGCTCTTGGCCCCGGGAGACCGGGGAGCTGTTTTTT. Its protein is CASSSWPRETGELFF.

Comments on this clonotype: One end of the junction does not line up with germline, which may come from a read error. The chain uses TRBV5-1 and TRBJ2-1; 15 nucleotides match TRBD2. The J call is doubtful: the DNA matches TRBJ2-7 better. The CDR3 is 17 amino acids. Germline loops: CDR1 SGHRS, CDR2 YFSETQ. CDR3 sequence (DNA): TGTGCCAGCAGCTTGGGACTAGCGGGGGGAGCCTACAATGAGCAGTACTTC. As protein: CASSLGLAGGAYNEQYF.

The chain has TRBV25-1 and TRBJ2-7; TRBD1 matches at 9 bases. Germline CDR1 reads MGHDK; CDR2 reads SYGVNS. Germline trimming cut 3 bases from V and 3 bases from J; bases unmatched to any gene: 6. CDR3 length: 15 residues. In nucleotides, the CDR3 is TGTGCCAGCAGTGACCAACAGGGGGCAATCTACGAGCAGTACTTC. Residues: CASSDQQGAIYEQYF.

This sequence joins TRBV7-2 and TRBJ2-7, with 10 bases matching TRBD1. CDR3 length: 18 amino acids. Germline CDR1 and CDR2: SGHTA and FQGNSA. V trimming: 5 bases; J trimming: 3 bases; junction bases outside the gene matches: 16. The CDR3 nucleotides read TGTGCCAGCAGCCCAAGAGGTGGACCGGGACAGGGGATCTACGAGCAGTACTTC. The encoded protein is CASSPRGGPGQGIYEQYF.

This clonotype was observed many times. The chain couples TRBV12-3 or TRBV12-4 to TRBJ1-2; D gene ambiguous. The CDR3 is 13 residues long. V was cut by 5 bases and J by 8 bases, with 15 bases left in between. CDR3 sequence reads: CASSGTAVNGYTF. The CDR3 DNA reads TGTGCCAGCAGTGGCACAGCGGTAAACGGCTACACCTTC.

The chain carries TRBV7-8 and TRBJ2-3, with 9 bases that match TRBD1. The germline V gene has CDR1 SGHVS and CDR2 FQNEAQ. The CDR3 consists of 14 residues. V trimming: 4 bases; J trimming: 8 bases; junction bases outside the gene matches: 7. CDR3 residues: CASSSGTGTGTQYF. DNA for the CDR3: TGTGCCAGCAGCTCCGGGACAGGGACCGGTACGCAGTATTTT.

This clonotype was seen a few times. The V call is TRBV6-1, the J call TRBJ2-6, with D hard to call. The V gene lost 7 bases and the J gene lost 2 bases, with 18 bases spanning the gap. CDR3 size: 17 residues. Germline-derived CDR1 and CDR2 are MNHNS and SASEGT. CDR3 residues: CASTNEIRRTGANVLTF. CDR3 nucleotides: TGTGCCAGCACAAACGAAATTCGGAGAACTGGGGCCAACGTCCTGACTTTC.

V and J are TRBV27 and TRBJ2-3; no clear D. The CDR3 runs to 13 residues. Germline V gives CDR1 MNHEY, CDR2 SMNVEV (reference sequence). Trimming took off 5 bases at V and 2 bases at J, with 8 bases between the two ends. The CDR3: CASSRTHTDTQYF. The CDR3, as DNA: TGTGCCAGCAGTCGCACCCACACAGATACGCAGTATTTT.

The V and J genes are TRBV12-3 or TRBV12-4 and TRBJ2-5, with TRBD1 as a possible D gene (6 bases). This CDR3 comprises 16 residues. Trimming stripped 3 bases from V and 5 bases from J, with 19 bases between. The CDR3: CASSFFRGRGPETQYF. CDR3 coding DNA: TGTGCCAGCAGTTTTTTCAGGGGTCGCGGGCCGGAGACCCAGTACTTC.

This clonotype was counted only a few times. CDR3 sequence (DNA): TGTGCCAGCAGTGAAGGGACAGGGTCCGTTGGAAACACCATATATTTT. Encoded protein: CASSEGTGSVGNTIYF. The chain employs TRBV6-1 and TRBJ1-3; TRBD1 matches 8 bases. Per germline, CDR1 MNHNS and CDR2 SASEGT. The CDR3 consists of 16 residues. V lost 1 base and J lost 3; bases outside the gene matches: 5.

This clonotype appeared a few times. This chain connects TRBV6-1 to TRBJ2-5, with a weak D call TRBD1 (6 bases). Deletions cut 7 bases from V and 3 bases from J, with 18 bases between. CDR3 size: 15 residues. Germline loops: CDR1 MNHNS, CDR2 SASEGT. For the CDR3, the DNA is TGTGCCAGCACCCGACATGGGGGCGGAGAAGAGACCCAGTACTTC. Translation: CASTRHGGGEETQYF.

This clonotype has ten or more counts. Here the CDR3 reads CSALPGQGSVGNQPQHF. CDR3 sequence (DNA): TGCAGTGCTCTTCCGGGACAGGGTTCGGTGGGCAATCAGCCCCAGCATTTT. The J gene is TRBJ1-5, the V gene TRBV20-1, with TRBD1 matching over 9 bases. The CDR3 contains 17 residues. CDR1 is DFQATT, CDR2 SNEGSKA, per germline (reference sequence). J gave up 2 bases and V 5 bases, and 13 bases lay outside the gene matches.

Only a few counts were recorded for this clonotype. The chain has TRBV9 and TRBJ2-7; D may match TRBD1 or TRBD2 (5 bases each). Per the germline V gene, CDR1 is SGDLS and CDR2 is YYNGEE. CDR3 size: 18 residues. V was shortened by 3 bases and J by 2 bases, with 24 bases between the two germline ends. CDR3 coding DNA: TGTGCCAGCAGCGCCTTGTCCAGGGTAGGGGAGTACCCCTACGAGCAGTACTTC. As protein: CASSALSRVGEYPYEQYF. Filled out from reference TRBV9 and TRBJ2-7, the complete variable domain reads DSGVTQTPKHLITATGQRVTLRCSPRSGDLSVYWYQQSLDQGLQFLIQYYNGEERAKGNILERFSAQQFPDLHSELNLSSLELGDSALYFCASSALSRVGEYPYEQYFGPGTRLTVT.

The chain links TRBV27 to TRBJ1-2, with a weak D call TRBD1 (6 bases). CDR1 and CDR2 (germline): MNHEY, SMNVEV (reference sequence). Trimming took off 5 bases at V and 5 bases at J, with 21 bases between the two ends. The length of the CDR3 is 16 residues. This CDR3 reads CASSTDSGTPLYGYTF. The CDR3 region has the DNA TGTGCCAGCAGTACCGACTCCGGGACACCCTTGTATGGCTACACCTTC.

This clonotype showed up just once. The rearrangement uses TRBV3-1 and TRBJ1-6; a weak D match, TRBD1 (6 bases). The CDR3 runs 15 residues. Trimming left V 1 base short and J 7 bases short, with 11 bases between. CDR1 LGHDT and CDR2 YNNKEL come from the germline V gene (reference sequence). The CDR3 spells CASSQVRGGNSPLHF. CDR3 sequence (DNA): TGTGCCAGCAGCCAAGTTCGAGGGGGGAATTCACCCCTCCACTTT.